This TCR beta chain was captured by sequencing in a study of blood T cell repertoires in COVID-19. Whole-study context: Samples taken during acute and convalescent COVID-19 were collected in the United States, Italy and Spain. Sources were T cells, B-cell-depleted T cells, or PBMCs; the material itself was cDNA or gDNA.

Seattle's enrolled individuals joined amid active infection and were then monitored longitudinally. J lost 8 bases, V lost 2 bases, and 14 bases had no gene match. Per the germline V gene, CDR1 is SGHTA and CDR2 is FQGNSA. The CDR3 extends over 16 amino acids. In the original workflow: Using reference gene primer amplification, nucleated cell counts were estimated. Measured with immunoSEQ multiplex PCR; TCRdb has only the in-frame clones, and not every one. D and trimming come from the DNA, and the V and J calls and clone size come from that table. The sample has fewer than 200,000 clones; around 76% are singletons. This clone was recorded only once.

The chain couples TRBV7-2 to TRBJ1-2; 7 nucleotides align to TRBD1. Material: peripheral blood. The TCR was taken from a woman in her sixties or seventies with COVID-19, enrolled during active disease. CDR3 sequence (DNA): TGTGCCAGCAGCTTAATGGGGGACAGCGATGTCTCCGGCTACACCTTC. It encodes CASSLMGDSDVSGYTF.